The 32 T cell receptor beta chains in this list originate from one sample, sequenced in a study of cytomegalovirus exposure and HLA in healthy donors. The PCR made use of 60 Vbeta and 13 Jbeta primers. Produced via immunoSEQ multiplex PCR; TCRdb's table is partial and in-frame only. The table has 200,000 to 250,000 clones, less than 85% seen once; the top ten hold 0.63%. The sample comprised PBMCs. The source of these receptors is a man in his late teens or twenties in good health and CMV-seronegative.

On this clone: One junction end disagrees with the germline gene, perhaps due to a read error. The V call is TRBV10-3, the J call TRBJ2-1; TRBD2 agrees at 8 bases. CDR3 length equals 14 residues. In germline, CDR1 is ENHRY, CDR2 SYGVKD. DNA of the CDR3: TGTGCCATCAGTGGCCTGGCGGGAGGAAATGTGCAGTTCTTC. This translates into CAISGLAGGNVQFF.

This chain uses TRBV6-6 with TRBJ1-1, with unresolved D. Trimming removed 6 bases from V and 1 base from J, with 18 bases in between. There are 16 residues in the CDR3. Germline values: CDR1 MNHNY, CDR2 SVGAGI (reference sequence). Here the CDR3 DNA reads TGTGCCAGCAGCACCGACACGGGAACTTGGAACACTGAAGCTTTCTTT. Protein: CASSTDTGTWNTEAFF.

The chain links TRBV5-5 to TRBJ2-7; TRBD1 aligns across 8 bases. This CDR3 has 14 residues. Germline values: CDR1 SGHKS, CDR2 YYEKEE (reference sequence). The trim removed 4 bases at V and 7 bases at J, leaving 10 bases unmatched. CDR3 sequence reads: CASSLNYRGREQYF. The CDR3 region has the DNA TGTGCCAGCAGCCTCAATTACAGGGGGAGAGAGCAGTACTTC.

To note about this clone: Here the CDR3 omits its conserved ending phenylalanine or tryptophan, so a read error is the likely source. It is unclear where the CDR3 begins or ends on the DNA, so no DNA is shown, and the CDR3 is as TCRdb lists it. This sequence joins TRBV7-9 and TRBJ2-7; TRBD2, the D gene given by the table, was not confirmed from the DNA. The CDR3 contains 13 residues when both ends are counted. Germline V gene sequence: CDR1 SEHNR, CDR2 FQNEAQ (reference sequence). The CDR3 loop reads CASSLAGTSVMNL.

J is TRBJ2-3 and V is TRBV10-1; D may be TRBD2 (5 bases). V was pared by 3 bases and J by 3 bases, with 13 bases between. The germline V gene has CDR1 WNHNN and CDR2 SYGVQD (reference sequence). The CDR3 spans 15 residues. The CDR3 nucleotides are TGCGCCAGCAGTGATTCAACGAGAGGGACAGATACGCAGTATTTT. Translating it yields CASSDSTRGTDTQYF.

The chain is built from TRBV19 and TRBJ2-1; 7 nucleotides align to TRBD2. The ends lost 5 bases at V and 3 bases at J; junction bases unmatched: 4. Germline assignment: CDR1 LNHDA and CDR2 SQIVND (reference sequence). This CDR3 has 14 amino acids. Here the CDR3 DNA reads TGTGCCAGTAGTTGGTTAGCGGGCTACAATGAGCAGTTCTTC. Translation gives CASSWLAGYNEQFF.

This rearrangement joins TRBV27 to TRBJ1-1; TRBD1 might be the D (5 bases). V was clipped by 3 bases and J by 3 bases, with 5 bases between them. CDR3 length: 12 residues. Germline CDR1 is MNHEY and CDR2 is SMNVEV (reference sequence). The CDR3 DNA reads TGTGCCAGCAGTTTCAGGGACACTGAAGCTTTCTTT. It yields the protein CASSFRDTEAFF.

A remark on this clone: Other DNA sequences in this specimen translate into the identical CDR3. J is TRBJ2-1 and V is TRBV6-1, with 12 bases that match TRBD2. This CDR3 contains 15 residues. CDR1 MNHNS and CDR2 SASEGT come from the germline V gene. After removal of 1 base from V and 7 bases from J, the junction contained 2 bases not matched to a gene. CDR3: CASSEGTSGNNEQFF. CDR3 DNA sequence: TGTGCCAGCAGTGAAGGGACTAGCGGGAATAATGAGCAGTTCTTC.

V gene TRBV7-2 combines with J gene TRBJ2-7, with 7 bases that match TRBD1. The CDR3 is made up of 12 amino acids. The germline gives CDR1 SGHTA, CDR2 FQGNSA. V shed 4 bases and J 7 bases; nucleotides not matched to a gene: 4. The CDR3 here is CASSSTGLEQYF. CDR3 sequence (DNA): TGTGCCAGCAGCTCGACAGGGTTAGAGCAGTACTTC.

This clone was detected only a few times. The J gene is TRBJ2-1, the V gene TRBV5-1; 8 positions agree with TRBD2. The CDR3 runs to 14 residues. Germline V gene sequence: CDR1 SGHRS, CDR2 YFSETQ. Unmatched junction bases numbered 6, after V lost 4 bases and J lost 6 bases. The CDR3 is CASSVTSGSNEQFF. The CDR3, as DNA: TGCGCCAGCAGCGTAACTAGCGGAAGCAATGAGCAGTTCTTC. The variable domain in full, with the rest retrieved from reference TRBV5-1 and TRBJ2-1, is KAGVTQTPRYLIKTRGQQVTLSCSPISGHRSVSWYQQTPGQGLQFLFEYFSETQRNKGNFPGRFSGRQFSNSRSEMNVSTLELGDSALYLCASSVTSGSNEQFFGPGTRLTVL.

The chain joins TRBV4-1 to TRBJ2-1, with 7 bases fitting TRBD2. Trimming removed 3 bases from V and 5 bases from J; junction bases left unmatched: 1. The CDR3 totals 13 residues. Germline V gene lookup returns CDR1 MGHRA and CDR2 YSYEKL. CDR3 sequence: CASSHGLDNEQFF. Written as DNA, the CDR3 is TGCGCCAGCAGCCATGGACTAGACAATGAGCAGTTCTTC.

This CDR3 is CASSFFDRSTDTQYF. Here the CDR3 DNA reads TGTGCCAGCAGTTTCTTCGACAGGAGCACAGATACGCAGTATTTT. The chain links TRBV27 to TRBJ2-3; weak D call: TRBD1 (6 bases). The germline gives CDR1 MNHEY, CDR2 SMNVEV (reference sequence). The CDR3 has 15 amino acids. V gave up 3 bases and J gave up 0 bases, with 10 bases separating them.

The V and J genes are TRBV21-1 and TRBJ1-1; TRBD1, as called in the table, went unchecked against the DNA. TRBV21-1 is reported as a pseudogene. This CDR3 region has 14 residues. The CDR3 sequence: CASRRRQLNTEAFF. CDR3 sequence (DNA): TGTGCCAGCAGGAGAAGACAGTTGAACACTGAAGCTTTCTTT.

The CDR3 here is CATRTELSNQPQHF. In nucleotides, the CDR3 is TGTGCCACCCGGACAGAACTCAGCAATCAGCCCCAGCATTTT. The rearrangement uses TRBV10-3 and TRBJ1-5; maybe TRBD1 (6 bases). CDR1 and CDR2 from the germline V gene are ENHRY and SYGVKD. With 10 bases removed from V and 1 base from J, the gap between germline ends came to 14 bases. The CDR3 spans 14 residues.

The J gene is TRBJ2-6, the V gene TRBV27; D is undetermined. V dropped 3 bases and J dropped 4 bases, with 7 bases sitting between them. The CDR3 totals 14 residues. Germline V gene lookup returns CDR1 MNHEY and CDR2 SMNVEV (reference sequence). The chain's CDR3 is CASSFWPGANVLTF. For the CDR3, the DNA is TGTGCCAGCAGTTTCTGGCCCGGGGCCAACGTCCTGACTTTC. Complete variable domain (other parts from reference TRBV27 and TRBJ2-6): EAQVTQNPRYLITVTGKKLTVTCSQNMNHEYMSWYRQDPGLGLRQIYYSMNVEVTDKGDVPEGYKVSRKEKRNFPLILESPSPNQTSLYFCASSFWPGANVLTFGAGSRLTVL.

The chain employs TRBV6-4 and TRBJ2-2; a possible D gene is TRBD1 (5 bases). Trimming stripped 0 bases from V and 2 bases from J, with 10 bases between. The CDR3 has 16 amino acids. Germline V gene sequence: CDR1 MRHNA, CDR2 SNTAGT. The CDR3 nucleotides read TGTGCCAGCAGTGACTCCAGCAGGGCCAACACCGGGGAGCTGTTTTTT. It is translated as CASSDSSRANTGELFF.

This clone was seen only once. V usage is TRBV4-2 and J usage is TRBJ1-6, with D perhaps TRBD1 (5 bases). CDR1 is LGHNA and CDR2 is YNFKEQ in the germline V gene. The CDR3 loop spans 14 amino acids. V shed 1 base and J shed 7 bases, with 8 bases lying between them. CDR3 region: CASSQGQLNSPLHF. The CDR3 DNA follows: TGTGCCAGCAGCCAAGGACAGCTCAATTCACCCCTCCACTTT.

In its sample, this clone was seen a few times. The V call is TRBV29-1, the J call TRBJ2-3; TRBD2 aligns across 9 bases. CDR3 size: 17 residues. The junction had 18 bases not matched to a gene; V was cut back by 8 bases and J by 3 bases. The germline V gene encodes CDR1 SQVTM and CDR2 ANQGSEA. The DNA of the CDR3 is TGCAGCCCCTGCATCAGGTTAGCGGGAGAGGCAACAGATACGCAGTATTTT. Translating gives CSPCIRLAGEATDTQYF.

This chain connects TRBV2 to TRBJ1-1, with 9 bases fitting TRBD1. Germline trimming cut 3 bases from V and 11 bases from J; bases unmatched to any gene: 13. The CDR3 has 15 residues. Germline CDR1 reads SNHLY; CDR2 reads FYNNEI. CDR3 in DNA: TGTGCCAGCAGTGAGACCGGGACAGGGAGTTTTCCGGCTTTCTTT. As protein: CASSETGTGSFPAFF.

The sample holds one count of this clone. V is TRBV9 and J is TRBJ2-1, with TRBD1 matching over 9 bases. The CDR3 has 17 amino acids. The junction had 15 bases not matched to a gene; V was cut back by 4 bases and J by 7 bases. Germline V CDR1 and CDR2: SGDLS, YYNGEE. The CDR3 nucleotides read TGTGCCAGCAGCCCATTTGCCGGGACAGGGTTCGGGAATGAGCAGTTCTTC. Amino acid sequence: CASSPFAGTGFGNEQFF.

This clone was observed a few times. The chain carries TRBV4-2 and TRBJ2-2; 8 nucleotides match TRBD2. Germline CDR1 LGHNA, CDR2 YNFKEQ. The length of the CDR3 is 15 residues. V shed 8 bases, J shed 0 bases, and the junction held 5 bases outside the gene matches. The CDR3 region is CASGGLGTNTGELFF. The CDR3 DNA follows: TGTGCCAGCGGGGGACTAGGGACGAACACCGGGGAGCTGTTTTTT.

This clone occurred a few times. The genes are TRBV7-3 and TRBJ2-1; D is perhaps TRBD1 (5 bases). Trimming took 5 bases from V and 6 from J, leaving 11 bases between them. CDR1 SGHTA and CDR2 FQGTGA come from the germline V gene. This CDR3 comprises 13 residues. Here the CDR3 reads CASSRTTGNEQFF. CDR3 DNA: TGTGCCAGCAGCCGAACCACAGGCAATGAGCAGTTCTTC.

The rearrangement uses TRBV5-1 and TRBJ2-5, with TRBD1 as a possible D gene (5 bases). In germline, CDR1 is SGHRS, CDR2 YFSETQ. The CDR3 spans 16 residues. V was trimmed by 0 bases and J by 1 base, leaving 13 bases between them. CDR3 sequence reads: CASSLARAGPQETQYF. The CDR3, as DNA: TGCGCCAGCAGCTTGGCCCGGGCAGGGCCCCAAGAGACCCAGTACTTC.

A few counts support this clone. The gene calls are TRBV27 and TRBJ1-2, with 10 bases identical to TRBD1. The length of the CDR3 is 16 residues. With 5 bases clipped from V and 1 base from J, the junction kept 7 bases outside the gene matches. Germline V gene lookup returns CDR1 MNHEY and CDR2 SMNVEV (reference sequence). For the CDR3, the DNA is TGTGCCAGCAGTGACTTGGACAGGGGGGATAACTATGGCTACACCTTC. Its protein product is CASSDLDRGDNYGYTF.

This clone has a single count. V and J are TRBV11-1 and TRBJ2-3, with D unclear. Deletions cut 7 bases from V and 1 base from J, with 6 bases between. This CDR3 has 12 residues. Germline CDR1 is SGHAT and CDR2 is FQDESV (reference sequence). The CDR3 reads CASTLGTDTQYF. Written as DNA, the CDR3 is TGTGCCAGCACCCTCGGCACAGATACGCAGTATTTT.

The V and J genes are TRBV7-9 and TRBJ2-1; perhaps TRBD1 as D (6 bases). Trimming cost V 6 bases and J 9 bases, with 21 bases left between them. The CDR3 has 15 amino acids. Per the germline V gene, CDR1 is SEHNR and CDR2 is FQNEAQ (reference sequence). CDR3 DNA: TGTGCCAGCAGTCTAGCCCAGGGGAGTAACACTGAGCAGTTCTTC. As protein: CASSLAQGSNTEQFF.

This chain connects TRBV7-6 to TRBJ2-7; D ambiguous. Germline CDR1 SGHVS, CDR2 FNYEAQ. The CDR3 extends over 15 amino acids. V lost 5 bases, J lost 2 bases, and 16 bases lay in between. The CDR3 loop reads CASSPPVQEAYEQYF. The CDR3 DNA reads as TGTGCCAGCAGCCCACCAGTTCAAGAGGCCTACGAGCAGTACTTC.

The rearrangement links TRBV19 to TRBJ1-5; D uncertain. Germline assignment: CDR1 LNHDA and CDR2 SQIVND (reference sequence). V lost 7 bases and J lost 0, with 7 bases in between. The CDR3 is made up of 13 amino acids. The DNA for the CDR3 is TGTGCCAGTACGAGCAATAGCAATCAGCCCCAGCATTTT. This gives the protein CASTSNSNQPQHF. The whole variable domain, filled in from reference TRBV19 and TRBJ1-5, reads DGGITQSPKYLFRKEGQNVTLSCEQNLNHDAMYWYRQDPGQGLRLIYYSQIVNDFQKGDIAEGYSVSREKKESFPLTVTSAQKNPTAFYLCASTSNSNQPQHFGDGTRLSIL.

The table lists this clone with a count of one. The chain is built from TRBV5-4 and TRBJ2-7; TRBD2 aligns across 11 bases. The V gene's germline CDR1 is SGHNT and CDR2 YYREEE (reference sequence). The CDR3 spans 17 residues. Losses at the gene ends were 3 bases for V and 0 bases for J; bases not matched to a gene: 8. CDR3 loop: CASSSPETSGISYEQYF. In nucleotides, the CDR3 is TGTGCCAGCAGCTCGCCCGAGACTAGCGGGATCTCCTACGAGCAGTACTTC.

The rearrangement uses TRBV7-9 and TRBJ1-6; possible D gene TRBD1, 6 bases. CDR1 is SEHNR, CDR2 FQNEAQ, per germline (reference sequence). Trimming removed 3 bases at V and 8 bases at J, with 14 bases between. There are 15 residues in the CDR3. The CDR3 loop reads CASSLRGRGDSPLHF. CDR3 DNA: TGTGCCAGCAGCTTGAGAGGCAGGGGAGATTCACCCCTCCACTTT.

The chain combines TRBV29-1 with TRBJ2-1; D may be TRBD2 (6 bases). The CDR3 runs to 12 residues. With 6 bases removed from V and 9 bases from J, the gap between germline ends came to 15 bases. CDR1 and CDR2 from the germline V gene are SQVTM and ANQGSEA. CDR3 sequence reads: CSVVGSSIEQFF. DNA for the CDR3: TGCAGCGTCGTCGGGAGTAGTATTGAGCAGTTCTTC.

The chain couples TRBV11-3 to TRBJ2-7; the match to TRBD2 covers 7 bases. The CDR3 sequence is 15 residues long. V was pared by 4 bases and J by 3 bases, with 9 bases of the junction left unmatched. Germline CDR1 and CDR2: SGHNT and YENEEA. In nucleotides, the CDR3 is TGTGCCAGCAGCTCAGAGAGCGGGACGTACTACGAGCAGTACTTC. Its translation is CASSSESGTYYEQYF.